This entry lists 3 T cell receptor beta chains sequenced from one sample in a study of radiotherapy plus CTLA-4 blockade in lung cancer. Method: immunoSEQ multiplex PCR; TCRdb's copy keeps in-frame clones and lacks some. The sample has 81,000 or so clones, 85% to 90% seen once; the top ten hold less than 0.9%. The material was peripheral blood, obtained from a patient treated with radiotherapy plus ipilimumab. The receptors stem from a human donor with non-small cell lung cancer who had stable disease on radiotherapy plus ipilimumab.

V and J are TRBV27 and TRBJ1-5, with 9 bases aligning to TRBD1. From germline, CDR1 is MNHEY and CDR2 SMNVEV (reference sequence). CDR3 length: 16 residues. V was pared by 2 bases and J by 4 bases, with 6 bases of the junction left unmatched. The CDR3 nucleotides are TGTGCCAGCAGTTTAACAGGGACAGGGCGGAATCAGCCCCAGCATTTT. Amino acids: CASSLTGTGRNQPQHF.

This chain joins TRBV10-2 and TRBJ2-4, with a possible D match to TRBD2 (5 bases). V lost 7 bases and J 8 bases, leaving 12 bases between the germline ends. The CDR3 consists of 12 residues. Per the germline V gene, CDR1 is WSHSY and CDR2 is SAAADI. CDR3 sequence (DNA): TGCGCCAGCAAAAGCGGATTCGACATTCAGTACTTC. Amino acids: CASKSGFDIQYF.

The chain uses TRBV13 and TRBJ2-2; tentative D call: TRBD1 (6 bases). V lost 0 bases and J 3 bases, leaving 14 bases between the germline ends. This CDR3 contains 17 residues. The germline gives CDR1 PRHDT, CDR2 FYEKMQ (reference sequence). The CDR3: CASSLGRAGEHTGELFF. For the CDR3, the DNA is TGTGCCAGCAGCTTAGGCCGGGCAGGGGAACACACCGGGGAGCTGTTTTTT.